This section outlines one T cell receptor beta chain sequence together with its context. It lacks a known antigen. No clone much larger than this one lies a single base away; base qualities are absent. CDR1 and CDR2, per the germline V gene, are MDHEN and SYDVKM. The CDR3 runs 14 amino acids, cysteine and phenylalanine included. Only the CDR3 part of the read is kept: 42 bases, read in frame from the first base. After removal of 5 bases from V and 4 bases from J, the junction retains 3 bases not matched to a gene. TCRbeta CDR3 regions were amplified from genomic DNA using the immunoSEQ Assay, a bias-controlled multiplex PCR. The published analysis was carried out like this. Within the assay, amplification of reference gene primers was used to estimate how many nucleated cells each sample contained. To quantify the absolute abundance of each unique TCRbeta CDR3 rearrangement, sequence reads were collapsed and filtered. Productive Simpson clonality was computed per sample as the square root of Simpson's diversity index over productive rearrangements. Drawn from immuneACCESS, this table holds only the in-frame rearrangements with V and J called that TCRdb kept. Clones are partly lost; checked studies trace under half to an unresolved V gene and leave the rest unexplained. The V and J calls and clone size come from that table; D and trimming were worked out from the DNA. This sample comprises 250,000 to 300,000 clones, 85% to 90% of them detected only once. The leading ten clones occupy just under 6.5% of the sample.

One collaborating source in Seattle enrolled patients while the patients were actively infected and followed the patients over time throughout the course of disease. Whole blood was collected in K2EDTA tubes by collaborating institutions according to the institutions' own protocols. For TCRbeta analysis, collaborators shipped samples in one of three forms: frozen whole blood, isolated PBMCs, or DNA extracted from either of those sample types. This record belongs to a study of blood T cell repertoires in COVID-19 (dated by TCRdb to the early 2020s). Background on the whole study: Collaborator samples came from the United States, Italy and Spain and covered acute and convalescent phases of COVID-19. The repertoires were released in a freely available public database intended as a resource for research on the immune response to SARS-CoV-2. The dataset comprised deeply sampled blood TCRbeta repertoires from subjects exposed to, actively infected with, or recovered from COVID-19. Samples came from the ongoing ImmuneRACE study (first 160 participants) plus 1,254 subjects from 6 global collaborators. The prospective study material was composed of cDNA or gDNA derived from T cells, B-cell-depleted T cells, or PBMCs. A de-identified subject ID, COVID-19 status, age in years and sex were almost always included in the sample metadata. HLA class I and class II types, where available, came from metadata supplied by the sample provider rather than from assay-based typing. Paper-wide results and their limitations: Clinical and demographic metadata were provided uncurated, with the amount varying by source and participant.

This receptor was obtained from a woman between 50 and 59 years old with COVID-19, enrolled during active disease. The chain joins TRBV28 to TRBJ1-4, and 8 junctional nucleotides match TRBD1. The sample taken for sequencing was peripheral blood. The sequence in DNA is TGTGCCAGCAGTCAGGGGGCTGGTAATGAAAAACTGTTTTTT. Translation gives CASSQGAGNEKLFF.